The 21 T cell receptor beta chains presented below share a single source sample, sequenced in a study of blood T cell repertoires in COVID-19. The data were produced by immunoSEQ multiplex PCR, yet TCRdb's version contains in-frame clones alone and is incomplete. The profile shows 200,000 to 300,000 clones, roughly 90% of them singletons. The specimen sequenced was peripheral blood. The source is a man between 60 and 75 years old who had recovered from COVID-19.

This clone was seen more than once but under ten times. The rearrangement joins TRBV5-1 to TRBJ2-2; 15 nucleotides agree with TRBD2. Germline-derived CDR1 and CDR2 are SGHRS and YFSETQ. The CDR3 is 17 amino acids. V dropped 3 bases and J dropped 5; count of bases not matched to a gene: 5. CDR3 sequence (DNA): TGCGCCAGCAGCTGGGGACTAGCGGGGGGCCTGACCGGGGAGCTGTTTTTT. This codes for CASSWGLAGGLTGELFF. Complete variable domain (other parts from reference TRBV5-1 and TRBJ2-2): KAGVTQTPRYLIKTRGQQVTLSCSPISGHRSVSWYQQTPGQGLQFLFEYFSETQRNKGNFPGRFSGRQFSNSRSEMNVSTLELGDSALYLCASSWGLAGGLTGELFFGEGSRLTVL.

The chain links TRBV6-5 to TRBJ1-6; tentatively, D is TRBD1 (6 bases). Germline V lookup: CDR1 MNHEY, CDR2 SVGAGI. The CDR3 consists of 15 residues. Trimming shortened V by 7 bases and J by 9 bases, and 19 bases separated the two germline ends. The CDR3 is CASIGQTGVSSPLHF. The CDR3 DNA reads TGTGCCAGCATCGGACAGACAGGAGTATCTTCACCCCTCCACTTT.

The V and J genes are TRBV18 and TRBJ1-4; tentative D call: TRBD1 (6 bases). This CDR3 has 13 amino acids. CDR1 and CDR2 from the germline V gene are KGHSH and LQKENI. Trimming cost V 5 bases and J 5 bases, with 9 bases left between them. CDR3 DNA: TGTGCCAGCTCAGGGGGCCAAAATGAAAAACTGTTTTTT. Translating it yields CASSGGQNEKLFF.

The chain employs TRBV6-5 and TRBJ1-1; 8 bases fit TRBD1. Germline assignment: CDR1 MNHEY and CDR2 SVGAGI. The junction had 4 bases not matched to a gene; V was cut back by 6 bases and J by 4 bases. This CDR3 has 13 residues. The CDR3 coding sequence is TGTGCCAGCAGACTCGACAGGGGCACTGAAGCTTTCTTT. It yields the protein CASRLDRGTEAFF.

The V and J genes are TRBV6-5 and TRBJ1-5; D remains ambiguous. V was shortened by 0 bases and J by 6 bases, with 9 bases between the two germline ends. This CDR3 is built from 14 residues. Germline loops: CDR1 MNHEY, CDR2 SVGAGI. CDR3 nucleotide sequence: TGTGCCAGCAGTTACTCGAAAGCAGGTCAGCCCCAGCATTTT. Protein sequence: CASSYSKAGQPQHF.

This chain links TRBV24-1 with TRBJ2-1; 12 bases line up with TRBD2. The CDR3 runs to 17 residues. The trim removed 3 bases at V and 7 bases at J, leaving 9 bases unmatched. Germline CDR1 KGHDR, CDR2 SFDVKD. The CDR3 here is CATSDPASGRELNEQFF. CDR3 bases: TGTGCCACCAGTGATCCGGCTAGCGGGAGGGAATTAAATGAGCAGTTCTTC.

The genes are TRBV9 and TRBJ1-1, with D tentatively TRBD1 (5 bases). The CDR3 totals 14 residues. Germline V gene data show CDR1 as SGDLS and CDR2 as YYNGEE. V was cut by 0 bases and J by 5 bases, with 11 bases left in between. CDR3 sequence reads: CASSVAGVGTEAFF. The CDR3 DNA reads TGTGCCAGCAGCGTAGCGGGGGTGGGGACTGAAGCTTTCTTT.

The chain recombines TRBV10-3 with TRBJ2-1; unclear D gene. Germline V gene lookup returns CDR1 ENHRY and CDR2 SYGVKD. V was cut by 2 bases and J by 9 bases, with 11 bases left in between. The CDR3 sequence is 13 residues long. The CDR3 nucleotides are TGTGCCATCAGTGAGATCCGGGTAGCTGAGCAGTTCTTC. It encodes CAISEIRVAEQFF.

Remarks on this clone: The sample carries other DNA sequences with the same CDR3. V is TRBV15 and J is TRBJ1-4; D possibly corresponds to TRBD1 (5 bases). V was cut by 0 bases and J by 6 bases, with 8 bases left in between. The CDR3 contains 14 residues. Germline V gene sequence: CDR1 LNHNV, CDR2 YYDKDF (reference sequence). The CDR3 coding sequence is TGTGCCACCAGCAGAGACAGGGTTGATGAAAAACTGTTTTTT. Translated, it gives CATSRDRVDEKLFF.

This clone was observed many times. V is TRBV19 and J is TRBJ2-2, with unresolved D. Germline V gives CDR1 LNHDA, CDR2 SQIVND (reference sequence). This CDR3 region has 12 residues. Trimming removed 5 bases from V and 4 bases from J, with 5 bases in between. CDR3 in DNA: TGTGCCAGTAGTCCCGGCACCGGGGAGCTGTTTTTT. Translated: CASSPGTGELFF. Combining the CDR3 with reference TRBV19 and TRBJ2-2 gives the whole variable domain DGGITQSPKYLFRKEGQNVTLSCEQNLNHDAMYWYRQDPGQGLRLIYYSQIVNDFQKGDIAEGYSVSREKKESFPLTVTSAQKNPTAFYLCASSPGTGELFFGEGSRLTVL.

The CDR3 loop reads CASSPSRQGLYEQYF. The CDR3 DNA is TGTGCCAGCTCACCATCGCGGCAGGGGTTGTACGAGCAGTACTTC. The chain couples TRBV18 to TRBJ2-7; tentative D call: TRBD1 (6 bases). This CDR3 spans 15 amino acids. Germline values: CDR1 KGHSH, CDR2 LQKENI. With 2 bases removed from V and 4 bases from J, the gap between germline ends came to 15 bases.

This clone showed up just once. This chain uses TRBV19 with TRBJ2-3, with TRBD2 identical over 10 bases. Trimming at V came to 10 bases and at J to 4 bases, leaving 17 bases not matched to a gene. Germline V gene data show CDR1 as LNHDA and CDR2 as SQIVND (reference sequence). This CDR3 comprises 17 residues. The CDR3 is CATKRGTLAGVSDTQYF. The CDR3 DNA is TGTGCCACGAAGAGGGGAACCCTAGCGGGGGTATCAGATACGCAGTATTTT.

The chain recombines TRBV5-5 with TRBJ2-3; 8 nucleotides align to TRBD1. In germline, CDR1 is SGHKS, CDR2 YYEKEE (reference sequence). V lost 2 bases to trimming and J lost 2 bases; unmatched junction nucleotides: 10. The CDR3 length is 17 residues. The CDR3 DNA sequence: TGTGCCAGCAGCTTCGGACAGGGACCAATCGCCACAGATACGCAGTATTTT. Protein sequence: CASSFGQGPIATDTQYF.

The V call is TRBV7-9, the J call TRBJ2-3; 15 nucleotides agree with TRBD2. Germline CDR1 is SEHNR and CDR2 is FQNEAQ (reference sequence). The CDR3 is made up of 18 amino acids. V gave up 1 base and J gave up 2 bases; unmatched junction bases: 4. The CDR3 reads CASSLGTSGGADTDTQYF. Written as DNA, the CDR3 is TGTGCCAGCAGCTTAGGGACTAGCGGGGGGGCTGACACAGATACGCAGTATTTT.

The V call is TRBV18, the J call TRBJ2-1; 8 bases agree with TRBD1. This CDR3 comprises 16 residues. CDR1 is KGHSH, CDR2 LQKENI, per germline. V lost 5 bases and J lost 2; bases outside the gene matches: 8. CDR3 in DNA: TGTGCCAGCTCAGCAAGGACAGGGACGACCTACAATGAGCAGTTCTTC. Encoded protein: CASSARTGTTYNEQFF.

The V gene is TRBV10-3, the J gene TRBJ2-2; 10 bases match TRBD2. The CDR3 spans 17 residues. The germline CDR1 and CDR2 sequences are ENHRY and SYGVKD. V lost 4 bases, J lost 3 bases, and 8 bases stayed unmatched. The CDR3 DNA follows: TGTGCCATCAGTGGAGCGGGGGGGATTTCTTACACCGGGGAGCTGTTTTTT. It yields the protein CAISGAGGISYTGELFF.

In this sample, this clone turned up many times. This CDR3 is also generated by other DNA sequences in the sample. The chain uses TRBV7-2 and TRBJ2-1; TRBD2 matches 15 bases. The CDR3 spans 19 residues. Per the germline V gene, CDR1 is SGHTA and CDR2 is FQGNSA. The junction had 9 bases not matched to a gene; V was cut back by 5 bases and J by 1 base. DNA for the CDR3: TGTGCCAGCAGCCGGCGGACTAGCGGGGGGGCCTCGTCCTACAATGAGCAGTTCTTC. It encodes CASSRRTSGGASSYNEQFF.

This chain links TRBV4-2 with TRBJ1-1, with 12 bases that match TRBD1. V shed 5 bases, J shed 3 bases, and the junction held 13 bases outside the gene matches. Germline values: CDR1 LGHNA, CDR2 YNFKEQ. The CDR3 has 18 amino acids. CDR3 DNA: TGTGCCAGCAGCAAGGAACCCGGGACAGGGGGCTTGGACACTGAAGCTTTCTTT. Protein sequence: CASSKEPGTGGLDTEAFF.

The CDR3 coding sequence is TGTGCCAGCAGGAGGACTAGCGCTTCCTACGAGCAGTACTTC. Translating it yields CASRRTSASYEQYF. The rearrangement uses TRBV4-2 and TRBJ2-7, with TRBD2 matching over 9 bases. Germline V gene lookup returns CDR1 LGHNA and CDR2 YNFKEQ. This CDR3 has 14 residues. V shed 6 bases and J 1 base; nucleotides not matched to a gene: 4.

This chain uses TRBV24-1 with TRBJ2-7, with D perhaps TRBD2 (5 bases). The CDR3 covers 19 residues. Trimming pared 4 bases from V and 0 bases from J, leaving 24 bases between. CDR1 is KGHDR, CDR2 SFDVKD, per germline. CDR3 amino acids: CATSERNTHWGAPSYEQYF. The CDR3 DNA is TGTGCCACCAGTGAACGGAACACACACTGGGGAGCCCCCTCCTACGAGCAGTACTTC.

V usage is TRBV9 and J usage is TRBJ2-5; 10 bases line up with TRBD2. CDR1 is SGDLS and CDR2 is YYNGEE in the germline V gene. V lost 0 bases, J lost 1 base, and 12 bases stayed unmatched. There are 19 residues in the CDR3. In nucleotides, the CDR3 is TGTGCCAGCAGCGTAGATCCGATGGGGACTAGCGAGCCCCAAGAGACCCAGTACTTC. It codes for CASSVDPMGTSEPQETQYF.